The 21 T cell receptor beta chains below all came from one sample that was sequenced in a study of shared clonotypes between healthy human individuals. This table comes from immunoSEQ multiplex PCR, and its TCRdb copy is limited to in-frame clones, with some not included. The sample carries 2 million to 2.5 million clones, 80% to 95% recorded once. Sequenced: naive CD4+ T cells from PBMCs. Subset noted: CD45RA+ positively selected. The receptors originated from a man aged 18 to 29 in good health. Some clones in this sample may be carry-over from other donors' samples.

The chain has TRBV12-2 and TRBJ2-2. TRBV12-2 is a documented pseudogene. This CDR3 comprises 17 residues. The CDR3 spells CASRPNGGGANTGELFF. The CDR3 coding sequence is TGTGCAAGTCGCCCCAATGGAGGGGGAGCGAACACCGGGGAGCTGTTTTTT.

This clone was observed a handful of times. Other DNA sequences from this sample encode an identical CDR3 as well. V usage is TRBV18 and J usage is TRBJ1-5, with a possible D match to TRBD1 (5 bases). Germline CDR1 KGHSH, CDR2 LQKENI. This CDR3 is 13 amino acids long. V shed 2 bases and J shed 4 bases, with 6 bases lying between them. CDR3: CASSPEGNQPQHF. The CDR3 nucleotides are TGTGCCAGCTCACCAGAGGGGAATCAGCCCCAGCATTTT.

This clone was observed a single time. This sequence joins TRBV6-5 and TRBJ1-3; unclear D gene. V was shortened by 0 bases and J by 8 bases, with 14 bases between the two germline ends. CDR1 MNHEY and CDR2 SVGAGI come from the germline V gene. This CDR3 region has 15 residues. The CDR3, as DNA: TGTGCCAGCAGTTACTCGACACACGGCGGGGACACCATATATTTT. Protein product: CASSYSTHGGDTIYF.

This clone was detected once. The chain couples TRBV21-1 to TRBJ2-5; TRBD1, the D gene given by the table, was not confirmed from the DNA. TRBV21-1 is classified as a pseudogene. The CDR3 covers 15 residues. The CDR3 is CASSKPPGQGKTQYF. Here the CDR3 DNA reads TGTGCCAGCAGCAAACCCCCCGGACAAGGGAAGACCCAGTACTTC.

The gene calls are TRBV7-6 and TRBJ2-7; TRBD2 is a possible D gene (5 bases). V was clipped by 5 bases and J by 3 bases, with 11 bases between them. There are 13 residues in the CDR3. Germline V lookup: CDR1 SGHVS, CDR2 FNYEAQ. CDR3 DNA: TGTGCCAGCAGCGGTCTGGCGGGCTACGAGCAGTACTTC. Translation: CASSGLAGYEQYF.

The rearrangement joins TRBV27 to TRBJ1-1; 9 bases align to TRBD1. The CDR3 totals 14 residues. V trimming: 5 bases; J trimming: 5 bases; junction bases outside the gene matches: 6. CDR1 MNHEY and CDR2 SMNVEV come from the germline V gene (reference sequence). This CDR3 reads CASSRTGVGTEAFF. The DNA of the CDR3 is TGTGCCAGCAGTCGGACAGGGGTTGGGACTGAAGCTTTCTTT.

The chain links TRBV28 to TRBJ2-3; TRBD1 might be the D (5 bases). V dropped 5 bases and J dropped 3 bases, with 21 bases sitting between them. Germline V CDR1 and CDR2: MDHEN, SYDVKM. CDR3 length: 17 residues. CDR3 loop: CASSARRLLKGTDTQYF. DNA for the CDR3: TGTGCCAGCAGTGCCCGTAGATTGCTGAAGGGGACAGATACGCAGTATTTT.

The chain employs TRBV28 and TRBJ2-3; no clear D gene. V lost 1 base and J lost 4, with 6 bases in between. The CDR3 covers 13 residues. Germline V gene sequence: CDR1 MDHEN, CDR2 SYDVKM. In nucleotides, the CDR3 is TGTGCCAGCAGTTTATACTCCCCAGATACGCAGTATTTT. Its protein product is CASSLYSPDTQYF.

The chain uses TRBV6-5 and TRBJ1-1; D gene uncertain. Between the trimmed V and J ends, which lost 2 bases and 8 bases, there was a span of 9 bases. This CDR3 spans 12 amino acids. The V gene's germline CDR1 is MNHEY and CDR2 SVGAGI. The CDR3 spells CASSYGRTEAFF. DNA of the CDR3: TGTGCCAGCAGTTACGGCAGAACCGAAGCTTTCTTT.

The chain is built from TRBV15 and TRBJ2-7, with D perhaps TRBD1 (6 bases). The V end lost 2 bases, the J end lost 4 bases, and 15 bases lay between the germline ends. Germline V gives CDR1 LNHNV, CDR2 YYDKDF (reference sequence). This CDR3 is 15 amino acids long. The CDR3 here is CATSRQRQAQYEQYF. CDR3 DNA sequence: TGTGCCACCAGCAGACAAAGACAGGCACAATACGAGCAGTACTTC.

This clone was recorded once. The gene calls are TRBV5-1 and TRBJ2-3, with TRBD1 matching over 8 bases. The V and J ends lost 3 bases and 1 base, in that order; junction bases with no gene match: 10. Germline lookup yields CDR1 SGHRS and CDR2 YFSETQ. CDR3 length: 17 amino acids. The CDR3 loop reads CASSSGQGFRRTDTQYF. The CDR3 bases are TGCGCCAGCAGCTCAGGACAGGGATTCAGGCGCACAGATACGCAGTATTTT.

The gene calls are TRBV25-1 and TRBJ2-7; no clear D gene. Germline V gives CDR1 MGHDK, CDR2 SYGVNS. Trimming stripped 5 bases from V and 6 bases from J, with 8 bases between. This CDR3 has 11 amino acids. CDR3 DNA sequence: TGTGCCAGCAGTCGCACGGTCGAGCAGTACTTC. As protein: CASSRTVEQYF.

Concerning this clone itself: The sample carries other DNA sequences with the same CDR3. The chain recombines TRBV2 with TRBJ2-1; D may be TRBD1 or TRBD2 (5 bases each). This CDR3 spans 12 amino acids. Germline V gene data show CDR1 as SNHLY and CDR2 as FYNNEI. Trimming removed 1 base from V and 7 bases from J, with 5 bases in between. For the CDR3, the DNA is TGTGCCAGCAGTGAAGGGGGGAATGAGCAGTTCTTC. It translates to CASSEGGNEQFF.

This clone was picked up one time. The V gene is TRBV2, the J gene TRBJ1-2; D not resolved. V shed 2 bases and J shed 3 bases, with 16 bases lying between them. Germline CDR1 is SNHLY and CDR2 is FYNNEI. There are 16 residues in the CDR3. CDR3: CASSEFTVPSYYGYTF. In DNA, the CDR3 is TGTGCCAGCAGTGAATTTACGGTCCCCTCCTACTATGGCTACACCTTC.

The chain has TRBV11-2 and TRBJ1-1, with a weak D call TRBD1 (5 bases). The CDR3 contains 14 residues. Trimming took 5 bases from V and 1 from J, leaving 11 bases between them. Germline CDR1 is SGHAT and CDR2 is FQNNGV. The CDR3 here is CASSGGRANTEAFF. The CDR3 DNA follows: TGTGCCAGCAGCGGGGGACGGGCGAACACTGAAGCTTTCTTT. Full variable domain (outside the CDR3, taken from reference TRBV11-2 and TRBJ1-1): EAGVAQSPRYKIIEKRQSVAFWCNPISGHATLYWYQQILGQGPKLLIQFQNNGVVDDSQLPKDRFSAERLKGVDSTLKIQPAKLEDSAVYLCASSGGRANTEAFFGQGTRLTVV.

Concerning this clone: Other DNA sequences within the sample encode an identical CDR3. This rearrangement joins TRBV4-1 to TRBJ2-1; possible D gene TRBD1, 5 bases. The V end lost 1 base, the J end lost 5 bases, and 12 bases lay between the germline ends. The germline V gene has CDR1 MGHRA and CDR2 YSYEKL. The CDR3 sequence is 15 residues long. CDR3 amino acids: CASSQGWGDNNEQFF. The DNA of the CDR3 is TGCGCCAGCAGCCAAGGTTGGGGCGACAACAATGAGCAGTTCTTC.

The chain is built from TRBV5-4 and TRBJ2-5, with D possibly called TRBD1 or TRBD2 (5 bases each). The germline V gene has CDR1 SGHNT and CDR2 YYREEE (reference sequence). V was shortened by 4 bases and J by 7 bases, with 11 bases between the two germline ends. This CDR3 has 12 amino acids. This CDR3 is CASSPDGATQYF. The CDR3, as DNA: TGTGCCAGCAGCCCGGACGGGGCGACCCAGTACTTC. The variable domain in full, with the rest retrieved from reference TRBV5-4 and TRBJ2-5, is ETGVTQSPTHLIKTRGQQVTLRCSSQSGHNTVSWYQQALGQGPQFIFQYYREEENGRGNFPPRFSGLQFPNYSSELNVNALELDDSALYLCASSPDGATQYFGPGTRLLVL.

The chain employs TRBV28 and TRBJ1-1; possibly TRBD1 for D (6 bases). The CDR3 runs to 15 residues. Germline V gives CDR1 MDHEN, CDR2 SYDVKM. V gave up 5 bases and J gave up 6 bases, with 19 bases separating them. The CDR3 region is CASSPPTGIIAEAFF. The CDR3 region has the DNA TGTGCCAGCAGTCCACCGACAGGTATCATCGCTGAAGCTTTCTTT.

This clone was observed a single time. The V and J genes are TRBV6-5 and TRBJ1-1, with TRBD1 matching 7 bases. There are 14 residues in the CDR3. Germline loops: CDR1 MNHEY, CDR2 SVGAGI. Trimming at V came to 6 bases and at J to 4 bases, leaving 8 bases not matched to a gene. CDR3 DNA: TGTGCCAGCAGACCCGACAGGGCAGCCACTGAAGCTTTCTTT. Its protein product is CASRPDRAATEAFF.

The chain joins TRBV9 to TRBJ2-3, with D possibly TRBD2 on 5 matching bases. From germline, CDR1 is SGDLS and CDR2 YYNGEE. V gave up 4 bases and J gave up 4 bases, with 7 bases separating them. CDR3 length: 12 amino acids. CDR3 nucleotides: TGTGCCAGCAGCACGAGGGCAGATACGCAGTATTTT. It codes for CASSTRADTQYF.

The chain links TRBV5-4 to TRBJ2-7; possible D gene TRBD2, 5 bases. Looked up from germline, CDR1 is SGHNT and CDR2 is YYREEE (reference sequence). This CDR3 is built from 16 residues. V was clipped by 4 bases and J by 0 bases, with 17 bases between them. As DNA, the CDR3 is TGTGCCAGCAGCCAAGTGGCGGGCAAGCACTCCTACGAGCAGTACTTC. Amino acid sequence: CASSQVAGKHSYEQYF. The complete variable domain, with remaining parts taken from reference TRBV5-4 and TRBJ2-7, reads ETGVTQSPTHLIKTRGQQVTLRCSSQSGHNTVSWYQQALGQGPQFIFQYYREEENGRGNFPPRFSGLQFPNYSSELNVNALELDDSALYLCASSQVAGKHSYEQYFGPGTRLTVT.